The present TCR beta chain was sequenced within a study of blood T cell repertoires in COVID-19. As for the study in general: Spain, Italy and the United States supplied samples that represented acute and convalescent COVID-19. PBMCs, B-cell-depleted T cells, or T cells were the source of the cDNA or gDNA that made up the material.

How the authors handled the data: Reference gene primers were amplified, and this amplification served to estimate nucleated cell counts. Measured with immunoSEQ multiplex PCR; TCRdb has only the in-frame clones, and not every one. The V and J calls and the clone size are those of that table, but D and trimming were determined from the DNA. Of some 31,000 clones listed, about 89% are singletons. The TCR was taken from a human donor with active COVID-19. The donor label of this sample is uncertain. The sequenced material came from peripheral blood.

The DNA of the CDR3 is TGTGCCAGCACCCCGGGGGGGACTGGGCGGAATTATGGCTACACCTTC. Protein product: CASTPGGTGRNYGYTF. The rearrangement uses TRBV27 and TRBJ1-2, with D perhaps matching TRBD1 (5 bases). CDR1 and CDR2 (germline): MNHEY, SMNVEV (reference sequence). This CDR3 has 16 amino acids. Trimming cost V 7 bases and J 5 bases, with 23 bases left between them.